Below, 30 T cell receptor beta chains from the same sample are listed, as sequenced in a study of blood T cell repertoires in COVID-19. Clones were sequenced by immunoSEQ multiplex PCR, and TCRdb holds only the in-frame ones, with some missing. Among approximately 230,000 clones listed, around 90% were seen once. The material sequenced was peripheral blood. The source is a man aged 18 to 29 with active or convalescent COVID-19.

The chain couples TRBV5-1 to TRBJ2-7; 9 bases align to TRBD2. Germline V CDR1 and CDR2: SGHRS, YFSETQ. This CDR3 comprises 15 residues. With V trimmed by 0 bases and J by 3 bases, 4 bases remained unmatched. CDR3 in DNA: TGCGCCAGCAGCTTGGCTAGCGGGAAGAACTACGAGCAGTACTTC. It codes for CASSLASGKNYEQYF.

The chain joins TRBV6-2 or TRBV6-3 to TRBJ1-2, with 7 bases that match TRBD1. CDR3 length equals 16 residues. V shed 5 bases and J 1 base; nucleotides not matched to a gene: 10. The germline CDR1 and CDR2 sequences are MNHEY and SVGEGT. For the CDR3, the DNA is TGTGCCAGCAGTCCCGGACAGGCGCAACTTAACTATGGCTACACCTTC. Translation: CASSPGQAQLNYGYTF.

V gene TRBV6-2 or TRBV6-3 combines with J gene TRBJ2-4; the match to TRBD2 covers 7 bases. The CDR3 loop spans 14 amino acids. V was pared by 5 bases and J by 1 base, with 2 bases of the junction left unmatched. In germline, CDR1 is MNHEY, CDR2 SVGEGT. The CDR3 bases are TGTGCCAGCAGTCACGGGGGGGCCAAAAACATTCAGTACTTC. Translation: CASSHGGAKNIQYF.

The chain links TRBV15 to TRBJ2-7; possible D gene TRBD1, 6 bases. Trimming took 1 base from V and 7 from J, leaving 11 bases between them. The CDR3 length is 13 residues. Germline V gene lookup returns CDR1 LNHNV and CDR2 YYDKDF (reference sequence). CDR3 in DNA: TGTGCCACCAGCAGAGGGTCCGGACAGGAGCAGTACTTC. It translates to CATSRGSGQEQYF.

The chain has TRBV12-3 or TRBV12-4 and TRBJ1-2; D gene uncertain. The CDR3 runs 12 residues. Trimming stripped 5 bases from V and 4 bases from J, with 8 bases between. In DNA form, the CDR3 reads TGTGCCAGCAGTCTGAACAGCTATGGCTACACCTTC. It codes for CASSLNSYGYTF.

The chain carries TRBV27 and TRBJ2-1, with 12 bases aligning to TRBD2. CDR1 is MNHEY, CDR2 SMNVEV, per germline (reference sequence). Trimming removed 2 bases from V and 5 bases from J; junction bases left unmatched: 4. The CDR3 consists of 16 residues. The CDR3 sequence: CASSLLGLAGHNEQFF. CDR3 DNA sequence: TGTGCCAGCAGTTTACTCGGACTAGCGGGACACAATGAGCAGTTCTTC.

This sequence joins TRBV11-2 and TRBJ2-1; 14 nucleotides line up with TRBD2. V shed 5 bases and J 14 bases; nucleotides not matched to a gene: 5. The CDR3 covers 13 residues. Germline assignment: CDR1 SGHAT and CDR2 FQNNGV. DNA for the CDR3: TGTGCCAGCAGCCCTGGGACTAGCGGGGGAGAGTTCTTC. It yields the protein CASSPGTSGGEFF.

The chain is built from TRBV19 and TRBJ1-3; 7 positions agree with TRBD1. V trimming: 4 bases; J trimming: 3 bases; junction bases outside the gene matches: 6. The CDR3 sequence is 15 residues long. Germline V gene lookup returns CDR1 LNHDA and CDR2 SQIVND (reference sequence). Written as DNA, the CDR3 is TGTGCCAGTAGTACCGACAGGGAAGGTGGAAACACCATATATTTT. Amino acids: CASSTDREGGNTIYF. The whole variable domain, filled in from reference TRBV19 and TRBJ1-3, reads DGGITQSPKYLFRKEGQNVTLSCEQNLNHDAMYWYRQDPGQGLRLIYYSQIVNDFQKGDIAEGYSVSREKKESFPLTVTSAQKNPTAFYLCASSTDREGGNTIYFGEGSWLTVV.

This sequence joins TRBV7-8 and TRBJ1-2, with a weak D call TRBD1 (6 bases). This CDR3 spans 16 amino acids. The V gene lost 0 bases and the J gene lost 4 bases, with 15 bases spanning the gap. Germline V gives CDR1 SGHVS, CDR2 FQNEAQ. CDR3: CASSLAGQGSTYGYTF. The CDR3 nucleotides are TGTGCCAGCAGCTTAGCGGGCCAGGGGTCCACCTATGGCTACACCTTC. Using reference TRBV7-8 and TRBJ1-2 for the parts outside the CDR3, the full variable domain is GAGVSQSPRYKVAKRGQDVALRCDPISGHVSLFWYQQALGQGPEFLTYFQNEAQLDKSGLPSDRFFAERPEGSVSTLKIQRTQQEDSAVYLCASSLAGQGSTYGYTFGSGTRLTVV.

Remarks on this clone: Germline and junction disagree at one end, which may indicate a read error. The chain carries TRBV7-7 and TRBJ2-1; TRBD2 is a possible D gene (6 bases). CDR3 size: 15 residues. Germline V CDR1 and CDR2: SSHAT, FNYEAQ (reference sequence). The CDR3 region is CASSPSSSAYNEQFF. In DNA form, the CDR3 reads TGTGCTAGCAGCCCCAGCTCTAGCGCGTACAATGAGCAGTTCTTC. Full variable domain (outside the CDR3, taken from reference TRBV7-7 and TRBJ2-1): GAGVSQSPRYKVTKRGQDVTLRCDPISSHATLYWYQQALGQGPEFLTYFNYEAQPDKSGLPSDRFSAERPEGSISTLTIQRTEQRDSAMYRCASSPSSSAYNEQFFGPGTRLTVL.

The CDR3 spells CASSPGGSEAFF. Written as DNA, the CDR3 is TGTGCCAGCAGTCCTGGGGGCAGTGAAGCTTTCTTT. The V gene is TRBV12-3 or TRBV12-4, the J gene TRBJ1-1; D possibly corresponds to TRBD1 (6 bases). V was cut by 5 bases and J by 7 bases, with 11 bases left in between. The CDR3 has 12 residues.

This clone was seen only once. This sequence joins TRBV28 and TRBJ1-2; D is undetermined. The germline V gene encodes CDR1 MDHEN and CDR2 SYDVKM. Trimming cost V 1 base and J 7 bases, with 13 bases left between them. The CDR3 sequence is 14 residues long. CDR3: CASSLSRTLGGYTF. The CDR3 region has the DNA TGTGCCAGCAGTTTATCTAGGACTCTTGGTGGCTACACCTTC.

The chain carries TRBV19 and TRBJ1-5; D is perhaps TRBD1 (6 bases). This CDR3 comprises 15 residues. Germline loops: CDR1 LNHDA, CDR2 SQIVND (reference sequence). Trimming took 6 bases from V and 1 from J, leaving 13 bases between them. The CDR3 DNA reads TGTGCCAGTAGGACACAGGGTTACAGCAATCAGCCCCAGCATTTT. This gives the protein CASRTQGYSNQPQHF.

This clone was found once. The chain recombines TRBV27 with TRBJ2-1; D may be TRBD1 (6 bases). The germline V and J ends were trimmed by 5 bases and 11 bases, with 13 bases remaining between them. This CDR3 is 12 amino acids long. Germline V gene lookup returns CDR1 MNHEY and CDR2 SMNVEV (reference sequence). The CDR3 loop is CASSPHRVQQFF. The CDR3 region has the DNA TGTGCCAGCAGTCCCCACAGGGTTCAGCAGTTCTTC.

The rearrangement uses TRBV9 and TRBJ2-7; D remains unclear. Germline V gene lookup returns CDR1 SGDLS and CDR2 YYNGEE. The CDR3 length is 15 residues. The V end lost 0 bases, the J end lost 0 bases, and 10 bases lay between the germline ends. The CDR3 nucleotides read TGTGCCAGCAGCGTAGGGCAGGCCACCTCCTACGAGCAGTACTTC. Translated, it gives CASSVGQATSYEQYF.

The genes are TRBV10-3 and TRBJ2-7; D might be TRBD2 (6 bases). CDR1 ENHRY and CDR2 SYGVKD come from the germline V gene. The ends were cut back, 6 bases at V and 2 bases at J, with 8 bases in the middle. CDR3 length equals 12 residues. Here the CDR3 reads CAISGGAYEQYF. The CDR3 DNA is TGTGCCATCAGCGGGGGTGCCTACGAGCAGTACTTC.

This clone appeared a single time. V is TRBV27 and J is TRBJ1-2, with D maybe TRBD1 (6 bases). With 4 bases removed from V and 2 bases from J, the gap between germline ends came to 11 bases. The germline V gene encodes CDR1 MNHEY and CDR2 SMNVEV (reference sequence). The CDR3 contains 14 residues. In DNA form, the CDR3 reads TGTGCCAGCAGTTCCAGACAGGCGAACTATGGCTACACCTTC. Its translation is CASSSRQANYGYTF.

This chain joins TRBV27 and TRBJ1-5, with 7 bases that match TRBD1. Germline V gene data show CDR1 as MNHEY and CDR2 as SMNVEV (reference sequence). J was trimmed by 7 bases and V by 3 bases; bases with no gene match: 0. This CDR3 spans 12 amino acids. In nucleotides, the CDR3 is TGTGCCAGCAGTTTCAGGGGGCAGCCCCAGCATTTT. Its protein product is CASSFRGQPQHF.

The chain links TRBV6-5 to TRBJ1-1, with TRBD1 as a possible D gene (6 bases). The CDR3 has 15 amino acids. Trimming cost V 4 bases and J 3 bases, with 15 bases left between them. CDR1 and CDR2 (germline): MNHEY, SVGAGI. DNA for the CDR3: TGTGCCAGCAGTTTGGGAGCGACAGGATACACTGAAGCTTTCTTT. Its protein is CASSLGATGYTEAFF.

The V gene is TRBV6-5, the J gene TRBJ2-7, with D tentatively TRBD2 (6 bases). Germline lookup yields CDR1 MNHEY and CDR2 SVGAGI. The CDR3 contains 15 residues. V lost 7 bases to trimming and J lost 4 bases, with 20 bases between them. CDR3 coding DNA: TGTGCCAGCACCAGTGGGTATCGGAGCGGGTACGAGCAGTACTTC. Its translation: CASTSGYRSGYEQYF.

V and J are TRBV29-1 and TRBJ1-6; unclear D gene. Germline CDR1 and CDR2: SQVTM and ANQGSEA. V gave up 4 bases and J gave up 9 bases, with 13 bases separating them. The CDR3 is made up of 13 amino acids. The CDR3 loop is CSVVEGSSSPLHF. As DNA, the CDR3 is TGCAGCGTTGTTGAGGGTTCTAGTTCACCCCTCCACTTT.

The J gene is TRBJ2-7, the V gene TRBV28, with 7 nucleotides matching TRBD2. The CDR3 covers 15 residues. The V segment lost 3 bases and the J segment 2 bases; nucleotides outside the gene matches: 7. Germline V lookup: CDR1 MDHEN, CDR2 SYDVKM. The CDR3 reads CASSFGSGVPYEQYF. As DNA, the CDR3 is TGTGCCAGCAGTTTTGGGAGCGGGGTCCCCTACGAGCAGTACTTC.

This chain uses TRBV7-3 with TRBJ1-2, with unresolved D. CDR3 length: 13 residues. Germline lookup yields CDR1 SGHTA and CDR2 FQGTGA. V was shortened by 0 bases and J by 6 bases, with 8 bases between the two germline ends. CDR3 region: CASSLTIGDGYTF. DNA for the CDR3: TGTGCCAGCAGCTTAACGATCGGAGATGGCTACACCTTC.

This chain uses TRBV9 with TRBJ2-3; 7 positions agree with TRBD1. The CDR3 contains 15 residues. Per germline, CDR1 SGDLS and CDR2 YYNGEE. J was trimmed by 4 bases and V by 2 bases; bases with no gene match: 7. The CDR3 DNA reads TGTGCCAGCAGCGTCGGGACAGTAGAGGCAGATACGCAGTATTTT. It is translated as CASSVGTVEADTQYF.

The chain links TRBV4-2 to TRBJ2-7; maybe TRBD2 (6 bases). Germline CDR1 LGHNA, CDR2 YNFKEQ. The CDR3 loop spans 18 amino acids. V was clipped by 1 base and J by 3 bases, with 22 bases between them. The CDR3 is CASSQVASGAGQVYEQYF. CDR3 DNA sequence: TGTGCCAGCAGCCAAGTTGCGAGCGGAGCGGGTCAAGTCTACGAGCAGTACTTC.

The rearrangement uses TRBV2 and TRBJ1-1; D call uncertain. V lost 5 bases and J lost 1, with 5 bases in between. CDR1 is SNHLY, CDR2 FYNNEI, per germline. This CDR3 spans 12 amino acids. The CDR3 reads CASSLWNTEAFF. The CDR3 region has the DNA TGTGCCAGCAGTCTATGGAACACTGAAGCTTTCTTT.

The CDR3 here is CASSLGGGTGTEAFF. CDR3 DNA: TGTGCCAGCAGCTTAGGTGGAGGAACGGGGACTGAAGCTTTCTTT. The chain couples TRBV11-3 to TRBJ1-1, with D uncertain. The germline V gene encodes CDR1 SGHNT and CDR2 YENEEA. This CDR3 is 15 amino acids long. Trimming removed 1 base at V and 5 bases at J, with 14 bases between.

This clone was seen a few times. The gene calls are TRBV7-2 and TRBJ1-2; 10 nucleotides match TRBD1. V was clipped by 5 bases and J by 6 bases; unmatched bases: 3. This CDR3 region has 13 residues. From germline, CDR1 is SGHTA and CDR2 FQGNSA. CDR3 loop: CASSMGQGNGYTF. The CDR3 DNA sequence: TGTGCCAGCAGCATGGGACAGGGGAATGGCTACACCTTC.

The V call is TRBV2, the J call TRBJ1-1; 9 bases are a match to TRBD1. The CDR3 runs to 13 residues. The germline CDR1 and CDR2 sequences are SNHLY and FYNNEI. Trimming took 9 bases from V and 5 from J; bases not matched to a gene: 7. This CDR3 is CARENRGRTEAFF. CDR3 DNA sequence: TGTGCCAGGGAGAACAGGGGGCGGACTGAAGCTTTCTTT. Full variable domain (outside the CDR3, taken from reference TRBV2 and TRBJ1-1): EPEVTQTPSHQVTQMGQEVILRCVPISNHLYFYWYRQILGQKVEFLVSFYNNEISEKSEIFDDQFSVERPDGSNFTLKIRSTKLEDSAMYFCARENRGRTEAFFGQGTRLTVV.

In this sample, this clone turned up once. The V and J genes are TRBV9 and TRBJ1-5; 8 bases agree with TRBD1. This CDR3 region has 13 residues. From germline, CDR1 is SGDLS and CDR2 YYNGEE. Losses at the gene ends were 4 bases for V and 6 bases for J; bases not matched to a gene: 3. In DNA form, the CDR3 reads TGTGCCAGCAGCACAGGGGGGAGTCAGCCCCAGCATTTT. It is translated as CASSTGGSQPQHF.